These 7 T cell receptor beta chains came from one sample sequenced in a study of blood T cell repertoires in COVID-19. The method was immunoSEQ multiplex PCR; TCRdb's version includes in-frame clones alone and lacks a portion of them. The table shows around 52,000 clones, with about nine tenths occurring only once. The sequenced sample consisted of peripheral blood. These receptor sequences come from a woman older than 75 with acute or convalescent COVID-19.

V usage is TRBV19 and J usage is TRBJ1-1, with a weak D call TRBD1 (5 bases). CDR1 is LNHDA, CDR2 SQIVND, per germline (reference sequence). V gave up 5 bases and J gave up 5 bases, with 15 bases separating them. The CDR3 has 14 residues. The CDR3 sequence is CASSLSVRGTEAFF. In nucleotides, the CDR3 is TGTGCCAGTAGTTTGTCGGTTCGGGGGACTGAAGCTTTCTTT.

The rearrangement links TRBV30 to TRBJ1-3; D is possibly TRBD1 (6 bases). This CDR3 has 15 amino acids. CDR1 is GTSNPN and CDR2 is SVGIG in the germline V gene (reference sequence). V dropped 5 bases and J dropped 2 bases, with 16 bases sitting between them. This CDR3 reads CAWRKQGSAGNTIYF. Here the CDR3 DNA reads TGTGCCTGGCGAAAACAGGGTTCCGCTGGAAACACCATATATTTT.

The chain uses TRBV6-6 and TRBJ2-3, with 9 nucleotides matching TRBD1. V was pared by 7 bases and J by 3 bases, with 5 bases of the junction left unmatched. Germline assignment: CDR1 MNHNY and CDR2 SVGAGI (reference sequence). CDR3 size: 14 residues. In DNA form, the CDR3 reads TGTGCCAGCAAAGAGACAGGGGGAACAGATACGCAGTATTTT. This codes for CASKETGGTDTQYF.

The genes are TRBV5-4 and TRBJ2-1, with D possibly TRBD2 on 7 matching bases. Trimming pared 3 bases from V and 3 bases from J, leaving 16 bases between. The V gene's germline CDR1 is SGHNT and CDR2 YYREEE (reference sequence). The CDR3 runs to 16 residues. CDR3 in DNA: TGTGCCAGCAGCTGGGGAGGGGGGGGACGCTACAATGAGCAGTTCTTC. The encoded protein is CASSWGGGGRYNEQFF.

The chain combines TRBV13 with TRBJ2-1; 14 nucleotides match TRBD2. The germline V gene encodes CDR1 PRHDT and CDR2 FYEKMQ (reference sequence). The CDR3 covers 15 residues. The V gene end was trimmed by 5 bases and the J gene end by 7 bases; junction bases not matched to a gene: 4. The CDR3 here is CASSPGTSGGNEQFF. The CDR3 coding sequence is TGTGCCAGCAGCCCAGGGACTAGCGGGGGAAATGAGCAGTTCTTC.

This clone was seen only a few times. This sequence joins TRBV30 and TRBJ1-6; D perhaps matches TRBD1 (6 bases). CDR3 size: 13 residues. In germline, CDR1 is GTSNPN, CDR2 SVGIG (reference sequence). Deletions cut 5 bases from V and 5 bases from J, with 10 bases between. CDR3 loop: CAWATGNNSPLHF. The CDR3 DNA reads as TGTGCCTGGGCCACAGGGAATAATTCACCCCTCCACTTT. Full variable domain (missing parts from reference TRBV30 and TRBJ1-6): SQTIHQWPATLVQPVGSPLSLECTVEGTSNPNLYWYRQAAGRGLQLLFYSVGIGQISSEVPQNLSASRPQDRQFILSSKKLLLSDSGFYLCAWATGNNSPLHFGNGTRLTVT.

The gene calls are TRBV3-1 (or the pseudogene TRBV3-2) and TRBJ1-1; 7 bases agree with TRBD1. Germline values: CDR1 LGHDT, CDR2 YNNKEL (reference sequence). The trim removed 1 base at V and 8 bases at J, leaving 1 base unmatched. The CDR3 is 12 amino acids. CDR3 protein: CASSQGQGEAFF. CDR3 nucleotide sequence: TGTGCCAGCAGCCAAGGACAGGGAGAAGCTTTCTTT.